Presented here are 16 T cell receptor beta chains from one specimen sequenced in a study of blood T cell repertoires in COVID-19. The assay was immunoSEQ multiplex PCR, and TCRdb's table has in-frame clones only and misses some. This sample has roughly 75,000 clones; 80% to 95% occur once, and the top ten carry less than 8.5%. Sample: peripheral blood. These receptors came from a human donor in a cohort sampled during active COVID-19.

V and J are TRBV19 and TRBJ2-5, with TRBD1 matching over 8 bases. The CDR3 is 16 amino acids. Germline CDR1 LNHDA, CDR2 SQIVND (reference sequence). J gave up 1 base and V 3 bases, and 7 bases lay outside the gene matches. This chain's CDR3 is CASSMPGQGLQETQYF. CDR3 nucleotides: TGTGCCAGTAGTATGCCCGGACAGGGCCTCCAAGAGACCCAGTACTTC. The whole variable domain, remainder taken from reference TRBV19 and TRBJ2-5, is DGGITQSPKYLFRKEGQNVTLSCEQNLNHDAMYWYRQDPGQGLRLIYYSQIVNDFQKGDIAEGYSVSREKKESFPLTVTSAQKNPTAFYLCASSMPGQGLQETQYFGPGTRLLVL.

This clone was detected only once. V and J are TRBV7-9 and TRBJ1-1; 9 bases align to TRBD1. The CDR3 totals 16 residues. CDR1 is SEHNR and CDR2 is FQNEAQ in the germline V gene (reference sequence). The J segment lost 4 bases and the V segment lost 0 bases, leaving 6 bases of the junction unmatched. CDR3: CASSLAAGTGSTEAFF. The CDR3 nucleotides read TGTGCCAGCAGCTTAGCGGCGGGGACAGGGAGCACTGAAGCTTTCTTT. The full variable domain, rest sourced from reference TRBV7-9 and TRBJ1-1, is DTGVSQNPRHKITKRGQNVTFRCDPISEHNRLYWYRQTLGQGPEFLTYFQNEAQLEKSRLLSDRFSAERPKGSFSTLEIQRTEQGDSAMYLCASSLAAGTGSTEAFFGQGTRLTVV.

The chain has TRBV2 and TRBJ2-1, with TRBD2 matching over 9 bases. V trimming: 4 bases; J trimming: 4 bases; junction bases outside the gene matches: 5. In germline, CDR1 is SNHLY, CDR2 FYNNEI. CDR3 size: 15 residues. The DNA of the CDR3 is TGTGCCAGCAGTGTTTTCGGACTAGCGTACAATGAGCAGTTCTTC. Encoded protein: CASSVFGLAYNEQFF.

The rearrangement links TRBV5-1 to TRBJ1-3, with unresolved D. Germline CDR1 and CDR2: SGHRS and YFSETQ. V lost 5 bases, J lost 1 base, and 10 bases lay in between. The CDR3 runs 14 residues. The CDR3 region has the DNA TGCGCCAGCAGACCGGGGATGTCTGGAAACACCATATATTTT. It yields the protein CASRPGMSGNTIYF.

This chain uses TRBV5-1 with TRBJ1-1, with D possibly matching TRBD1 (6 bases). CDR3 length: 13 residues. The V end lost 5 bases, the J end lost 9 bases, and 17 bases lay between the germline ends. Germline V gene data show CDR1 as SGHRS and CDR2 as YFSETQ. Here the CDR3 reads CASRAGGILQAFF. DNA for the CDR3: TGCGCCAGCAGAGCGGGGGGCATATTGCAAGCTTTCTTT. Variable domain in full (rest from reference TRBV5-1 and TRBJ1-1): KAGVTQTPRYLIKTRGQQVTLSCSPISGHRSVSWYQQTPGQGLQFLFEYFSETQRNKGNFPGRFSGRQFSNSRSEMNVSTLELGDSALYLCASRAGGILQAFFGQGTRLTVV.

This clone was picked up one time. The V and J genes are TRBV19 and TRBJ2-1; 8 bases align to TRBD2. CDR1 LNHDA and CDR2 SQIVND come from the germline V gene (reference sequence). CDR3 length: 16 amino acids. The V gene end was trimmed by 3 bases and the J gene end by 2 bases; junction bases not matched to a gene: 6. Here the CDR3 reads CASSIGGGNTYNEQFF. In nucleotides, the CDR3 is TGTGCCAGTAGTATCGGCGGGGGGAATACCTACAATGAGCAGTTCTTC. Based on the CDR3 plus reference TRBV19 and TRBJ2-1, the full variable domain is DGGITQSPKYLFRKEGQNVTLSCEQNLNHDAMYWYRQDPGQGLRLIYYSQIVNDFQKGDIAEGYSVSREKKESFPLTVTSAQKNPTAFYLCASSIGGGNTYNEQFFGPGTRLTVL.

The chain recombines TRBV10-3 with TRBJ1-5; 9 positions match TRBD1. CDR3 size: 15 residues. Trimming cost V 3 bases and J 6 bases; bases outside gene matches: 6. Germline V gene data show CDR1 as ENHRY and CDR2 as SYGVKD. The CDR3 protein is CAISDPDRGFQPQHF. The CDR3 DNA is TGTGCCATCAGTGACCCGGACAGGGGTTTTCAGCCCCAGCATTTT.

The chain links TRBV6-5 to TRBJ1-2; 10 positions match TRBD1. J lost 7 bases, V lost 2 bases, and 7 bases had no gene match. Looked up from germline, CDR1 is MNHEY and CDR2 is SVGAGI. This CDR3 has 15 amino acids. The CDR3 nucleotides read TGTGCCAGCAGTTACCCCGGGACAGGGGTTCTTGGCTACACCTTC. Amino acid sequence: CASSYPGTGVLGYTF.

CDR3 region: CASRRISDTEAFF. In nucleotides, the CDR3 is TGTGCCAGTAGGCGGATCAGTGACACTGAAGCTTTCTTT. The chain links TRBV19 to TRBJ1-1; no definite D call. The germline V and J ends were trimmed by 6 bases and 3 bases, with 11 bases remaining between them. Germline V gives CDR1 LNHDA, CDR2 SQIVND (reference sequence). The CDR3 contains 13 residues.

Written as DNA, the CDR3 is TGTGCCAGCAGCCCTAGGACAGGGGCGGGGGAGCAGTACTTC. It translates to CASSPRTGAGEQYF. The rearrangement uses TRBV7-8 and TRBJ2-7; TRBD1 matches 9 bases. CDR3 length: 14 amino acids. Germline V gives CDR1 SGHVS, CDR2 FQNEAQ. V trimming: 5 bases; J trimming: 7 bases; junction bases outside the gene matches: 9.

This sequence joins TRBV5-1 and TRBJ2-1, with no clear D. The CDR3 runs 15 residues. Germline V gene lookup returns CDR1 SGHRS and CDR2 YFSETQ. Trimming took off 0 bases at V and 0 bases at J, with 7 bases between the two ends. The CDR3 protein is CASSLEESSYNEQFF. The CDR3 region has the DNA TGCGCCAGCAGCTTGGAGGAGAGCTCCTACAATGAGCAGTTCTTC.

The chain has TRBV11-3 and TRBJ2-1, with 9 bases aligning to TRBD2. The V and J ends lost 0 bases and 2 bases, in that order; junction bases with no gene match: 5. CDR3 length equals 17 residues. The germline CDR1 and CDR2 sequences are SGHNT and YENEEA. CDR3 loop: CASSLDWERGAYNEQFF. CDR3 nucleotides: TGTGCCAGCAGCTTAGATTGGGAGCGGGGGGCCTACAATGAGCAGTTCTTC.

For the CDR3, the DNA is TGTGCCAGTAGTTACCGAGGGCAAGGCTATAGCAATCAGCCCCAGCATTTT. Residues: CASSYRGQGYSNQPQHF. V and J are TRBV19 and TRBJ1-5; D call uncertain. CDR3 length equals 17 residues. Germline V lookup: CDR1 LNHDA, CDR2 SQIVND (reference sequence). V was pared by 5 bases and J by 0 bases, with 17 bases between.

The rearrangement uses TRBV7-9 and TRBJ1-4; maybe TRBD1 (6 bases). The CDR3 contains 15 residues. Germline V lookup: CDR1 SEHNR, CDR2 FQNEAQ (reference sequence). V was shortened by 5 bases and J by 7 bases, with 17 bases between the two germline ends. This CDR3 reads CASSPISQGIEKLFF. The CDR3 bases are TGTGCCAGCAGCCCTATCTCTCAGGGGATTGAAAAACTGTTTTTT. Full variable domain (rest looked up from reference TRBV7-9 and TRBJ1-4): DTGVSQNPRHKITKRGQNVTFRCDPISEHNRLYWYRQTLGQGPEFLTYFQNEAQLEKSRLLSDRFSAERPKGSFSTLEIQRTEQGDSAMYLCASSPISQGIEKLFFGSGTQLSVL.

J is TRBJ2-3 and V is TRBV14; D is uncertain. The CDR3 is 14 residues long. The V end lost 2 bases, the J end lost 4 bases, and 10 bases lay between the germline ends. From germline, CDR1 is SGHDN and CDR2 FVKESK. The CDR3 DNA follows: TGTGCCAGCAGCCAAAAGAACGCGGCAGATACGCAGTATTTT. Translating it yields CASSQKNAADTQYF.

The rearrangement joins TRBV2 to TRBJ1-1, with TRBD1 identical over 8 bases. This CDR3 is built from 14 residues. V was clipped by 3 bases and J by 7 bases; unmatched bases: 7. Germline V gives CDR1 SNHLY, CDR2 FYNNEI. DNA of the CDR3: TGTGCCAGCAGTGATAAGGCGGGACAGGTTGAAGCTTTCTTT. Its protein is CASSDKAGQVEAFF.